Below, 3 T cell receptor beta chains from the same sample are listed, as sequenced in a study of regulatory T cells in long-lasting Graves disease (dated by TCRdb to the early 2020s). Receptor libraries were prepared by multiplex PCR. The data were produced on an Illumina HiSeq 4000. To build TCR beta libraries, CDR3 regions were amplified by Arm-PCR using iRepertoire HTBI primers. The public reads were run again by TCRdb, first through fastp at Q25 and then through MiXCR, and only productive beta chains were kept. Rows with one shared CDR3 protein collapse into an entry with the most common genes and DNA. The sample table lists about half a million distinct CDR3 sequences, 20% to 25% of them with a count of one. The top ten hold 13% of the sample. What this sample's time point label stands for: persistent/refractory GD, antithyroid drugs over 5 years with positive TRAb. For both TCR sequencing and RNA sequencing, RNA was extracted from PBMCs in TRIzol.

The sample here was peripheral blood mononuclear cells (PBMCs), taken when the disease was refractory, from a patient treated with antithyroid drugs. Receptors were obtained from a female donor with Graves disease.

The gene calls are TRBV20-1 and TRBJ1-6, with no clear D. The CDR3 spans 13 residues. V lost 3 bases to trimming and J lost 15 bases, with 18 bases between them. Germline CDR1 reads DFQATT; CDR2 reads SNEGSKA (reference sequence). CDR3 sequence reads: CSASWALVGLLHF. CDR3 DNA sequence: TGCAGTGCTAGTTGGGCCCTTGTAGGTCTCCTCCACTTT.

There are a few counts of this clonotype. The V call is TRBV7-2, the J call TRBJ1-4; tentatively, D is TRBD1 (5 bases). This CDR3 has 14 residues. CDR1 is SGHTA, CDR2 FQGNSA, per germline. V was trimmed by 5 bases and J by 11 bases, leaving 18 bases between them. The DNA of the CDR3 is TGTGCCAGCAGCCCCGGGCCTGTTGGGGGGAAACTGTTTTTT. Translating gives CASSPGPVGGKLFF. Supplemented by reference TRBV7-2 and TRBJ1-4, the full variable domain reads GAGVSQSPSNKVTEKGKDVELRCDPISGHTALYWYRQSLGQGLEFLIYFQGNSAPDKSGLPSDRFSAERTGGSVSTLTIQRTQQEDSAVYLCASSPGPVGGKLFFGSGTQLSVL.

This clonotype was detected only a few times. The chain couples TRBV7-9 to TRBJ2-4; no clear D gene. Germline lookup yields CDR1 SEHNR and CDR2 FQNEAQ (reference sequence). The CDR3 is 14 residues long. Trimming shortened V by 2 bases and J by 6 bases, and 11 bases separated the two germline ends. CDR3 protein: CASSLRINSNIQYF. Written as DNA, the CDR3 is TGTGCCAGCAGCTTACGGATCAACTCAAACATTCAGTACTTC.